Listed below are T cell receptor beta chains from one sample, sequenced in a study of blood T cell repertoires in COVID-19. Only in-frame clones appear in the TCRdb table, and some are missing; sequencing was by immunoSEQ multiplex PCR. Of fewer than 250,000 clones detected, under 90% appear once; the ten largest clones hold 15% to 20%. Sequencing was done on a sample of peripheral blood. The receptors were sampled from a man between 25 and 39 years old with active or convalescent COVID-19. Each CDR3 is given with its conserved first and last residue. D genes are given only for firm matches. Rows may omit the clone size; those that give it use once, few, many or a size class.

abundance | d_gene | j_gene | v_gene | CDR3nt | CDR3aa
- | TRBD2 | TRBJ2-5 | TRBV2 | TGTGCCAGCCGAGTCGGGACTAGCGGGCCTAAGCACTTC | CASRVGTSGPKHF
once | - | TRBJ1-1 | TRBV10-3 | TGTGCCATCAGTGATCGAGTGAACACTGAAGCTTTCTTT | CAISDRVNTEAFF
- | TRBD2 | TRBJ2-1 | TRBV20-1 | TGCAGTGCTCGACTAGCCAATGAGCAGTTCTTC | CSARLANEQFF
- | - | TRBJ1-2 | TRBV5-1 | TGCGCCAGCAGCCCCAGTCCAGTTGACTATGGCTACACCTTC | CASSPSPVDYGYTF
- | - | TRBJ2-5 | TRBV11-3 | TGTGCCAGCAGCTTAGATCGAGTATCTGAGACCCAGTACTTC | CASSLDRVSETQYF
- | - | TRBJ2-5 | TRBV27 | TGTGCCAGCAGTTCGACTACACGAGAGACCCAGTACTTC | CASSSTTRETQYF
- | - | TRBJ1-4 | TRBV28 | TGTGCCAGCAGCTCCGGGACATATGAAAAACTGTTTTTT | CASSSGTYEKLFF
- | - | TRBJ1-1 | TRBV20-1 | TGCAGTGCTAGTGGAGGACGGGGAAGCACTGAAGCTTTCTTT | CSASGGRGSTEAFF
few | - | TRBJ1-5 | TRBV18 | TGTGCCAGCTCAACGCAGGGAATCAATCAGCCCCAGCATTTT | CASSTQGINQPQHF
- | TRBD2 | TRBJ2-2 | TRBV7-2 | TGTGCCAGCAGCTTAGGGGTTCCGGGACTAGCGGGCCCCGGGGAGCTGTTTTTT | CASSLGVPGLAGPGELFF
- | - | TRBJ2-5 | TRBV5-4 | TGTGCCAGCAGCCTATTGGGACAATGGGAGACCCAGTACTTC | CASSLLGQWETQYF
few | TRBD2 | TRBJ2-3 | TRBV7-6 | TGTGCCAGCAGCCCCGGACTAGCGGCCTCATCTTATAGCACAGATACGCAGTATTTT | CASSPGLAASSYSTDTQYF
- | - | TRBJ2-7 | TRBV24-1 | TGTGCCACCAGTGATCCTGACAGGTCTGGTTCTCTCTACGAGCAGTACTTC | CATSDPDRSGSLYEQYF
- | TRBD1 | TRBJ1-5 | TRBV4-2 | TGTGCCAGCAGCCAAGCGGGACAGGCGAATCAGCCCCAGCATTTT | CASSQAGQANQPQHF
- | - | TRBJ1-4 | TRBV19 | TGTGCCAGTTCTGTGCAGGGGCTTAGTAATGAAAAACTGTTTTTT | CASSVQGLSNEKLFF
many | - | TRBJ2-7 | TRBV6-6 | TGTGCCAGCAGTACGTCCTTCGGGAGTTCCTACGAGCAGTACTTC | CASSTSFGSSYEQYF
- | - | TRBJ1-2 | TRBV30 | TGTGCCTGGGGGACGACAGATAACTATGGCTACACCTTC | CAWGTTDNYGYTF
few | - | TRBJ2-1 | TRBV28 | TGTGCCAGCAGTTTAAACTTTGTAAGCTCCTACAATGAGCAGTTCTTC | CASSLNFVSSYNEQFF
- | - | TRBJ1-4 | TRBV5-1 | TGCGCCAGCAACTTCGGGACACCTAATGAAAAACTGTTTTTT | CASNFGTPNEKLFF
once | - | TRBJ1-3 | TRBV30 | TGTGCCTGGGGACGGAGCTCTGGAAACACCATATATTTT | CAWGRSSGNTIYF
few | - | TRBJ2-6 | TRBV28 | TGTGCCAGCAGTTTTAGGGGAGGCCACTCTGGGGCCAACGTCCTGACTTTC | CASSFRGGHSGANVLTF
- | TRBD2 | TRBJ2-1 | TRBV5-4 | TGTGCCAGCAGCCCAGCGGGGGGGGTCGGGAATGAGCAGTTCTTC | CASSPAGGVGNEQFF
- | TRBD1 | TRBJ2-7 | TRBV5-5 | TGTGCCAGCAGCTCCGGGACAGCCTTCTACGAGCAGTACTTC | CASSSGTAFYEQYF
- | - | TRBJ2-7 | TRBV3-1/TRBV3-2 | TGTGCCAGCAGCTCGGCGGTTTATGAGCAGTACTTC | CASSSAVYEQYF
- | TRBD1 | TRBJ2-3 | TRBV15 | TGTGCCACCAGCAGAGGGGGCAGGGGGCGAGGTGGGACAGATACGCAGTATTTT | CATSRGGRGRGGTDTQYF
- | - | TRBJ2-1 | TRBV30 | TGTGCCTGGACCCCATGGCAGGGTGAGAGGGAGCAGTTCTTC | CAWTPWQGEREQFF
- | TRBD2 | TRBJ2-3 | TRBV5-5 | TGTGCCAGCAGCTTCCGGGGGGGAACAGATACGCAGTATTTT | CASSFRGGTDTQYF
few | - | TRBJ1-2 | TRBV4-2 | TGTGCCAGCAGCCAAGCTCAGGGAAGCTATGGCTACACCTTC | CASSQAQGSYGYTF
- | TRBD2 | TRBJ2-1 | TRBV7-8 | TGTGCCAGCAGCCCAGAGAGCGGGAGAGCTGTGTACAATGAGCAGTTCTTC | CASSPESGRAVYNEQFF
- | - | TRBJ2-3 | TRBV11-2 | TGTGCCAGCAGCCAAGAACTAGGGGGGGAGACAGATACGCAGTATTTT | CASSQELGGETDTQYF
- | - | TRBJ1-5 | TRBV5-1 | TGCGCCAGCAGCCCCCTGGGAGCAAGCAATCAGCCCCAGCATTTT | CASSPLGASNQPQHF